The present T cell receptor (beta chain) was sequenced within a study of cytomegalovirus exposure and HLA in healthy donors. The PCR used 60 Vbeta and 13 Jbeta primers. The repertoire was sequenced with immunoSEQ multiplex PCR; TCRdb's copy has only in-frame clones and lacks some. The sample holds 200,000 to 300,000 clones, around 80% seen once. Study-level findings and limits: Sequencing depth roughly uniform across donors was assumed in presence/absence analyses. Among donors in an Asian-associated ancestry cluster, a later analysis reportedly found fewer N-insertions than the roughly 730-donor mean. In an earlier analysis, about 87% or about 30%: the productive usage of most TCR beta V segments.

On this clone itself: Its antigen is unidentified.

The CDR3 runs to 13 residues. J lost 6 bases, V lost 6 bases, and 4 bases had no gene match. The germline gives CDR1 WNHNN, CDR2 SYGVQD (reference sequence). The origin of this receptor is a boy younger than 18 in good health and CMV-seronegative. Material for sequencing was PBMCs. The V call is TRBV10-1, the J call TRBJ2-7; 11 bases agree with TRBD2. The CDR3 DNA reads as TGCGCCAGCAGCGCCGGGACTAGCGGCGAGCAGTACTTC. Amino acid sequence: CASSAGTSGEQYF.